This T cell receptor (beta chain) comes out of a study of blood T cells in healthy people across ages. Study-wide results and limits: Naive T cell percentage strongly correlated with TCR beta diversity.

The CDR3 covers 14 residues. V shed 6 bases, J shed 4 bases, and the junction held 5 bases outside the gene matches. Together with a sample-barcoded 5' primer, a J-beta primer mix was included in a second PCR lasting roughly 6 to 12 cycles. TCRdb redid the calling of the 5' RACE reads with MiXCR, one entry per CDR3 protein. This table holds about 640,000 distinct CDR3 sequences, 58% found once. A word on this clonotype: Its matching antigen is unknown.

Sequenced input: blood. The TCR comes from a man aged 55-75 years in good health. The rearrangement joins TRBV12-3 or TRBV12-4 to TRBJ2-3; 9 bases match TRBD1. This CDR3 reads CASSRDRASDTQYF. CDR3 bases: TGTGCCAGCAGCCGGGACAGGGCTTCAGATACGCAGTATTTT.